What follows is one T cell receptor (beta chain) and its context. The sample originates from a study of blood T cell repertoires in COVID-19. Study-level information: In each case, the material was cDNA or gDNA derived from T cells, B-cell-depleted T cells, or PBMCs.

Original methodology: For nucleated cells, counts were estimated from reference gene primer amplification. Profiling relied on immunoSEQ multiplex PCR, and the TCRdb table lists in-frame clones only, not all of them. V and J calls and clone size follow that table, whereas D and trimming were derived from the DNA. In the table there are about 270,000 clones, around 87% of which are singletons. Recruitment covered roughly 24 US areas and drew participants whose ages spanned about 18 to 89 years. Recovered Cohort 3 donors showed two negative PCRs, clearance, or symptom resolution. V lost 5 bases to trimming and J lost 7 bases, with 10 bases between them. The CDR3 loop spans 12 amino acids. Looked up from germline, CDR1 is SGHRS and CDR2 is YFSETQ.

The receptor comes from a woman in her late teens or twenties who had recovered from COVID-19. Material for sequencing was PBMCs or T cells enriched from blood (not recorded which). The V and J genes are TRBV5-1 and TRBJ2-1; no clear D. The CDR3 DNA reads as TGCGCCAGCAGTCGTTCCCTTAATGAGCAGTTCTTC. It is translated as CASSRSLNEQFF.